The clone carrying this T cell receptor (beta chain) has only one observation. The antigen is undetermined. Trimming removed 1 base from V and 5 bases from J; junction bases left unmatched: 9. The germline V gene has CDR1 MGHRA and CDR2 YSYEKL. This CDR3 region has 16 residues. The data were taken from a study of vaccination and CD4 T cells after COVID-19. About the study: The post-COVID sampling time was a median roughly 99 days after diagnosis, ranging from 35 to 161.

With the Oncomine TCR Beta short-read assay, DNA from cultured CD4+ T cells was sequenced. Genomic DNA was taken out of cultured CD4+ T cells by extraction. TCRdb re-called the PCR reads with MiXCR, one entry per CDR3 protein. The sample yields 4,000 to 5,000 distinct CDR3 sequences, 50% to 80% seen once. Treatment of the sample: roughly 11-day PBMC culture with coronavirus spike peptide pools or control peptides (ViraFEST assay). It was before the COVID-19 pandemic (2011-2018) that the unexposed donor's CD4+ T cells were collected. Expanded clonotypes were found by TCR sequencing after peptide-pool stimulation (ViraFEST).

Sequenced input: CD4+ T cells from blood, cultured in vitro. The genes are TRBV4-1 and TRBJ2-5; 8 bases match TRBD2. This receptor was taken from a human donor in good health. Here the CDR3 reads CASSQGGGLEGETQYF. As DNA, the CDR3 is TGCGCCAGCAGCCAAGGAGGGGGACTAGAGGGGGAGACCCAGTACTTC.